This T cell receptor beta chain was identified during a study of blood T cell repertoires in COVID-19. CDR3 length: 14 amino acids. The germline V gene encodes CDR1 LNHDA and CDR2 SQIVND (reference sequence). V was clipped by 4 bases and J by 3 bases, with 12 bases between them. Clones were sequenced by immunoSEQ multiplex PCR, and TCRdb holds only the in-frame ones, with some missing. The table lists around 250,000 clones, approximately 90% of them singletons, with around 1.2% in the top ten. This clonotype was sampled from a woman in her thirties or forties with acute COVID-19. The V and J genes are TRBV19 and TRBJ2-5, with D tentatively TRBD2 (5 bases). Sequencing was done on a sample of PBMCs or T cells enriched from blood (not recorded which). The CDR3 is CASSSRWREETQYF. Here the CDR3 DNA reads TGTGCCAGTAGTAGCAGGTGGCGGGAAGAGACCCAGTACTTC.